Reported below is one T cell receptor beta chain. Its antigen is currently unknown. Universal primer sites and UMIs were introduced during 5'RACE template-switching synthesis of TCR cDNA. From the 5' RACE reads, TCRdb called clonotypes with MiXCR, one entry per CDR3 protein. The repertoire holds about 350,000 distinct CDR3 sequences, with around an eighth as singletons. This sample is drawn from a study of T cells after yellow fever vaccination. Study-wide background: Those fractions that held only low numbers of cells were prepared using the SMART-Seq v4 Ultra Low Input RNA kit. Study-level findings and limits: Bulk-population clonotypes that are abundant could appear as contaminants in FACS-sorted repertoires.

Trimming pared 8 bases from V and 1 base from J, leaving 12 bases between. The CDR3 loop spans 13 amino acids. Germline-derived CDR1 and CDR2 are DFQATT and SNEGSKA (reference sequence). This chain uses TRBV20-1 with TRBJ1-5; the D gene is possibly TRBD1 (5 bases). This clonotype was obtained from a man between 18 and 35 years old who received the YFV17D yellow fever vaccine. This material consisted of CD4+ T cells sorted from PBMCs, taken 15 days after the yellow fever booster vaccination. The CDR3 sequence: CSLQGLSNQPQHF. For the CDR3, the DNA is TGCAGTCTCCAGGGTCTCAGCAATCAGCCCCAGCATTTT.